The T cell receptor beta chain described here comes from a study of blood T cell repertoires in COVID-19 (TCRdb year 2020). Background on the whole study: Collaborator samples came from the United States, Italy and Spain and covered acute and convalescent phases of COVID-19. The material from the prospective study consisted of cDNA or gDNA derived from T cells, B-cell-depleted T cells, or PBMCs. Subjects who had been exposed to COVID-19, were actively infected with it, or had recovered from it provided the deeply sampled blood TCRbeta repertoires that made up the dataset. The repertoires were made available in a free public database intended to serve as a resource for research on the immune response to SARS-CoV-2. Samples were obtained from the ongoing ImmuneRACE study (first 160 participants) and from 1,254 subjects provided by 6 global collaborators. Sample metadata almost always included a de-identified subject ID, COVID-19 status, age in years and sex. Where available, HLA class I and class II types were obtained from metadata supplied by the sample provider rather than from assay-based typing. The study at large found these results: The amount of clinical and demographic metadata varied by source and participant and was provided uncurated.

TCRbeta CDR3 regions were amplified from genomic DNA by means of the immunoSEQ Assay, a bias-controlled multiplex PCR. Under the source paper's analysis protocol: Within the assay, amplification of reference gene primers was used to estimate how many nucleated cells each sample contained. To quantify the absolute abundance of each unique TCRbeta CDR3 rearrangement, sequence reads were collapsed and filtered. For each sample, productive Simpson clonality was calculated by taking the square root of Simpson's diversity index across productive rearrangements. TCRdb's version of the immuneACCESS table is confined to in-frame rearrangements and falls short of the full clone set. An unresolved V gene accounts for under half of the shortfall where checked; the remainder is of unknown origin. V, J and clone size derive from that table, while D and trimming were established from the DNA sequence. Present in this sample are 400,000 or so clones, 90% of which were seen just once. Of the sample, 0.6% falls within the top ten clones.

The germline ends are 6 bases apart after V is trimmed by 2 bases and J by 4 bases. In the germline V gene, CDR1 corresponds to SGHRS and CDR2 to YFSETQ. CDR3 length: 12 amino acids, cysteine to phenylalanine. Only the CDR3 DNA stays, 36 bases, in frame from base 1. Of note for this clone: Its recognized antigen is unknown. The record has no base qualities; no much larger clone is one base away.

In the prospective study, participants were about 18 to 95 years old, resided in approximately 22 geographic areas of the United States, and were enrolled through a virtual design. To assign participants to cohorts, the prospective study relied on clinical history that participants themselves reported in a screening survey and a study questionnaire. Recovered participants in ImmuneRACE Cohort 3 were defined as having two consecutive negative NP/OP PCR tests, clearance from a healthcare professional, or resolution of symptoms. Mobile phlebotomists in the prospective study collected whole blood, serum and a nasopharyngeal or oropharyngeal swab from every participant. Prospective study participants could optionally give additional blood draws and questionnaires over an approximately 2-month period. Prospective study blood samples were shipped either frozen or at room temperature before DNA extraction.

The sequence joins TRBV5-1 to TRBJ2-5; the D segment could be TRBD2, given 5 matching bases. The sample consisted of PBMCs or T cells enriched from blood (not recorded which). This clonotype originated in a man aged 18 to 35 who had recovered from COVID-19. Here the CDR3 is given as CASSFEGETQYF. The DNA sequence is TGCGCCAGCAGCTTCGAGGGAGAGACCCAGTACTTC. Supplemented by the reference TRBV5-1 and TRBJ2-5 proteins around the CDR3, the complete variable domain is KAGVTQTPRYLIKTRGQQVTLSCSPISGHRSVSWYQQTPGQGLQFLFEYFSETQRNKGNFPGRFSGRQFSNSRSEMNVSTLELGDSALYLCASSFEGETQYFGPGTRLLVL.